The rows below give T cell receptor beta chains drawn from one sample of a study of T cell repertoires in cytomegalovirus infection. Each CDR3 protein is one row after TCRdb ran MiXCR on the reads. This sample has around 170,000 distinct CDR3 sequences, with about 15% found just once. The specimen was PBMCs. The receptor source for this set is a human donor in good health (CMV status not recorded). Some clones in this sample may be carry-over from other donors' samples. CDR3s include the opening cysteine and the closing phenylalanine or tryptophan. D genes are given only for firm matches. Part of the rows lack a size; the others show once, few, many or a class for expanded clones.

clone_size j_call d_call v_call cdr3_nt cdr3_aa
many TRBJ1-2 - TRBV28 TGTGCCATCTCTCCGGGGACCAACTATGGCTACACCTTC CAISPGTNYGYTF
many TRBJ2-7 TRBD2 TRBV12-5 TGTGCTAGTGGTTTGGTCCCACCGACTACTAGCGGAGTTACGCCCTCCTACGAGCAGTACTTC CASGLVPPTTSGVTPSYEQYF
many TRBJ2-7 - TRBV7-2 TGTGCCAGCAGCTTAGGAGGCAGCGTCTCCTACGAGCAGTACTTC CASSLGGSVSYEQYF
- TRBJ1-2 TRBD1 TRBV18 TGTGCCAGCACGAATGGACAGGGGGAGAACTATGGCTACACCTTC CASTNGQGENYGYTF
- TRBJ2-1 - TRBV19 TGTGCCAGTAGCGGGAACTCCTACAATGAGCAGTTCTTC CASSGNSYNEQFF
- TRBJ2-7 - TRBV12-3/TRBV12-4 TGTGCCAGCAGTTCCCTAGGTTGGGGGCCTCGGGACGAGCAGTACTTC CASSSLGWGPRDEQYF
- TRBJ2-7 TRBD2 TRBV11-2 TGTGCCAGCAGCCCCCTGACTAGCCGCTACGAGCAGTACTTC CASSPLTSRYEQYF
many TRBJ2-1 TRBD2 TRBV28 TGTGCCAGCAGTTTCCCCAGACTAGCGGGGAATGAGCAGTTCTTC CASSFPRLAGNEQFF
- TRBJ2-3 TRBD2 TRBV2 TGTGCCAGCAGTGAAGCTAGCGGGGGGTTTGATACGCAGTATTTT CASSEASGGFDTQYF
many TRBJ2-3 - TRBV9 TGTGCCAGCAGCGTAGCTCCCACTAGCACAGATACGCAGTATTTT CASSVAPTSTDTQYF
- TRBJ2-1 TRBD2 TRBV7-3 TGTGCCAGCAGTCCCGGGAGGGGGTCTGTTGAGCAGTTCTTC CASSPGRGSVEQFF
many TRBJ2-3 - TRBV5-1 TGCGCCAGCAGCTTGGAGGGACGGTGGAGCTATACGCAGTATTTT CASSLEGRWSYTQYF
many TRBJ1-3 - TRBV15 TGTGCCACCAGCAGTCCGGGGGAAGGGTCCTCTGGAAACACCATATATTTT CATSSPGEGSSGNTIYF
few TRBJ2-7 - TRBV5-6 TGTGCCAGCAGCTCGGACACTACCCCAACCTACGAGCAGTACTTC CASSSDTTPTYEQYF
many TRBJ2-1 TRBD2 TRBV7-8 TGTGCCAGCAGCCCCGGTAGTAGCGGGACCTACAATGAGCAGTTCTTC CASSPGSSGTYNEQFF
many TRBJ2-7 TRBD1 TRBV7-6 TGTGCCAGCAGCTTAGGGACAGGGACCTACGAGCAGTACTTC CASSLGTGTYEQYF
many TRBJ2-2 - TRBV7-3 TGTGCCAGCAGCTTAAGCGCCCTCGGGGGGCCAGTGTTTTTT CASSLSALGGPVFF
many TRBJ2-3 - TRBV7-8 TGTGCCAGCAGCTTAGGTCAGGGGAACACAGATACGCAGTATTTT CASSLGQGNTDTQYF
few TRBJ2-1 - TRBV5-4 TGTGCCAGCAGCTTGGCCAGGGGTGGAAACAATGAGCAGTTCTTC CASSLARGGNNEQFF
many TRBJ1-2 - TRBV29-1 TGCAGCGTCCCTGGGGGGGCAGGGGCTTTAGCTAACTATGGCTACACCTTC CSVPGGAGALANYGYTF
many TRBJ1-1 TRBD1 TRBV20-1 TGCAGTGCTGGGGGAGACAGGGGCCACACTGAAGCTTTCTTT CSAGGDRGHTEAFF
many TRBJ1-2 - TRBV19 TGTGCCAGTAGTCCCGCAGGGAGAGGCTATGGCTACACCTTC CASSPAGRGYGYTF
many TRBJ2-5 TRBD2 TRBV28 TGTGCCAGCAGTCCAGGAGGGAGGGGCCAAGAGACCCAGTACTTC CASSPGGRGQETQYF
many TRBJ1-1 - TRBV28 TGTGCCAGCAGGGTCAAGGAACTAGAGCGGATCATGAACACTGAAGCTTTCTTT CASRVKELERIMNTEAFF
few TRBJ2-7 - TRBV20-1 TGCAGTGCTAGAGATATTATAGGGATCCTATCCTACGAGCAGTACTTC CSARDIIGILSYEQYF
many TRBJ2-5 - TRBV7-2 TGTGCCAGCATCCCTCTCAGGGTACAAGAGACCCAGTACTTC CASIPLRVQETQYF
many TRBJ1-1 - TRBV10-3 TGTGCCATCAGTGCCTCCACAGGGAGGAGCACTGAAGCTTTCTTT CAISASTGRSTEAFF
many TRBJ2-1 TRBD2 TRBV11-2 TGTGCCAGCAGCTTAGGGGGACTAGCGGGAGGGCGAAATGAGCAGTTCTTC CASSLGGLAGGRNEQFF
- TRBJ1-1 - TRBV28 TGTGCCAGCAGTCCGCCGTTGAAGTATGAAGCTTTCTTT CASSPPLKYEAFF
many TRBJ2-2 TRBD1 TRBV7-2 TGTGCCAGCAGCTCGGGACAGATCACCGGGGAGCTGTTTTTT CASSSGQITGELFF
many TRBJ2-1 TRBD2 TRBV7-2 TGTGCCAGCAGCTCACCACTAGCGGGCTTAACAGGCTACAATGAGCAGTTCTTC CASSSPLAGLTGYNEQFF
few TRBJ2-3 TRBD1 TRBV29-1 TGCAGCGTTGTTGGGACAGGGGTACGGTATTTT CSVVGTGVRYF
many TRBJ1-2 TRBD1 TRBV10-3 TGTGCCATCAGTGAGAGACAGGGCTCTAACTATGGCTACACCTTC CAISERQGSNYGYTF
few TRBJ1-2 TRBD1 TRBV18 TGTGCCAGCTCACCACCGGGGACAGGGTATGGCTACACCTTC CASSPPGTGYGYTF
few TRBJ1-4 - TRBV7-9 TGTGCCAGCAGCTTAAATTCAGGGGAGGAAAAACTGTTTTTT CASSLNSGEEKLFF
many TRBJ2-3 - TRBV12-3/TRBV12-4 TGTGCCAGCTCCCCGGGGTTTTCAGATACGCAGTATTTT CASSPGFSDTQYF
- TRBJ1-1 TRBD1 TRBV5-1 TGCGCCAGCAGCTTGGAGGGGGCGAGGACTGAAGCTTTCTTT CASSLEGARTEAFF
many TRBJ2-2 - TRBV7-3 TGTGCCAGCAGCCTCCGGACTGGGACGGGCGGGGAGCTGTTTTTT CASSLRTGTGGELFF
many TRBJ2-1 - TRBV5-1 TGCGCCAGCAGCTTCACGACGGACAATGAGCAGTTCTTC CASSFTTDNEQFF
many TRBJ2-3 - TRBV28 TGTGCCAGCATTTGGGGACGCACAGATACGCAGTATTTT CASIWGRTDTQYF
- TRBJ1-4 TRBD1 TRBV2 TGTGCCAGCAGTGAATGGACAGGGGTTGGGAAACTGTTTTTT CASSEWTGVGKLFF
many TRBJ1-1 TRBD1 TRBV6-1 TGTGCCAGCCGGGACAGGGGGCGCGAGAACGCTGAAGCTTTCTTT CASRDRGRENAEAFF
- TRBJ1-2 TRBD1 TRBV6-5 TGTGCCAGCAGTTACTTAGGACAGGCTAACTATGGCTACACCTTC CASSYLGQANYGYTF
many TRBJ2-7 - TRBV7-3 TGTGCCAGCAGCTTAAGTAACAGTCCTTCCTACGAGCAGTACTTC CASSLSNSPSYEQYF
many TRBJ1-1 - TRBV7-2 TGTGCCAGCAGCATCAGACGGGGGTTGAACACTGAAGCTTTCTTT CASSIRRGLNTEAFF
few TRBJ2-1 - TRBV7-9 TGTGCCAGCAAAGGGGCAGGGCGAGCCAAGGAGGAGCAGTTCTTC CASKGAGRAKEEQFF
- TRBJ1-5 - TRBV29-1 TGCAGCGTTGTAACAGGGATGGGCAATCAGCCCCAGCATTTT CSVVTGMGNQPQHF
- TRBJ2-3 TRBD1 TRBV12-5 TGTGCTAGTGGTTTGACCGGACAGGACCGCACAGATACGCAGTATTTT CASGLTGQDRTDTQYF
many TRBJ2-5 - TRBV7-6 TGTGCCAGCAGCTTAGGGACTGCTCAAGAGACCCAGTACTTC CASSLGTAQETQYF
- TRBJ2-7 TRBD1 TRBV5-1 TGCGCCAGCAGCTTGGCCGGGACAGGGCGATACGAGCAGTACTTC CASSLAGTGRYEQYF
few TRBJ2-3 TRBD1 TRBV12-3/TRBV12-4 TGTGCCAGCAGTTTGGGAGCGGGACAGGGGAGCACAGATACGCAGTATTTT CASSLGAGQGSTDTQYF
- TRBJ1-1 - TRBV20-1 TGCAGTGCGGATTCCAGGGGGAACACTGAAGCTTTCTTT CSADSRGNTEAFF
- TRBJ2-7 TRBD2 TRBV7-2 TGTGCCAGCAGTACCCCCGGACTAGCGGGGTGGCAGTACTTC CASSTPGLAGWQYF
many TRBJ1-1 - TRBV7-2 TGTGCCAGCAGCTTATACAGGAGCACTGAAGCTTTCTTT CASSLYRSTEAFF
many TRBJ2-7 - TRBV7-2 TGTGCCAGCAGCTTAGCGTGGGAGCAGTACTTC CASSLAWEQYF
many TRBJ1-1 - TRBV6-5 TGTGCCAGCAGTTACTCGATATTCGCCGTCAGAGGCACTGAAGCTTTCTTT CASSYSIFAVRGTEAFF
few TRBJ1-1 - TRBV6-6 TGTGCCAGCAGACCCCGGGGGGGGCGGAACACTGAAGCTTTCTTT CASRPRGGRNTEAFF
- TRBJ2-5 - TRBV2 TGTGCCAGCAAGGAGAGGGGGCAAGAGACCCAGTACTTC CASKERGQETQYF
many TRBJ2-4 TRBD1 TRBV7-2 TGTGCCAGCAGCTCCCGACAGGGAAACATTCAGTACTTC CASSSRQGNIQYF
many TRBJ1-2 - TRBV7-9 TGTGCCAGCAGCACCAACAGGGAGGGTGGCTATGGCTACACCTTC CASSTNREGGYGYTF